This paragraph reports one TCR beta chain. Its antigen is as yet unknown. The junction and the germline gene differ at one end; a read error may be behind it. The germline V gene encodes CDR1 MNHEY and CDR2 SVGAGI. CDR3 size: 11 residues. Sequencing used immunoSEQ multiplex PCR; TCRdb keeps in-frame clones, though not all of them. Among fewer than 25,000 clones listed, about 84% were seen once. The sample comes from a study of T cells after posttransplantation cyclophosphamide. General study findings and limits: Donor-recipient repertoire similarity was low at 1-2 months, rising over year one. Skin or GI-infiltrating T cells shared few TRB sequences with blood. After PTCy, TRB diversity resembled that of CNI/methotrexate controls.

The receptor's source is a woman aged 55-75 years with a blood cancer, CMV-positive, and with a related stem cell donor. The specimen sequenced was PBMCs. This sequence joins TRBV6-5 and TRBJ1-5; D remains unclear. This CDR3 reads CASSYSTPPHF. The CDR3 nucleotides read TGTGCCAGCAGTTACTCGACACCCCCGCATTTT.